The 24 T cell receptor beta chains presented below share a single source sample, sequenced in a study of blood T cell repertoires in COVID-19. This table comes from immunoSEQ multiplex PCR, and its TCRdb copy is limited to in-frame clones, with some not included. The profile shows roughly 200,000 clones, approximately 80% of them singletons. The sequencing sample was made of peripheral blood. All receptors derive from a man aged 55 to 70 with acute or convalescent COVID-19.

The chain joins TRBV3-1 (or the pseudogene TRBV3-2) to TRBJ2-7, with 9 bases lining up with TRBD2. The CDR3 length is 15 residues. Looked up from germline, CDR1 is LGHDT and CDR2 is YNNKEL (reference sequence). The J segment lost 4 bases and the V segment lost 4 bases, leaving 8 bases of the junction unmatched. The DNA for the CDR3 is TGTGCCAGCAGCCCTACCATAGCGGGGGTTTACGAGCAGTACTTC. The encoded protein is CASSPTIAGVYEQYF.

This clone has more than one count but fewer than ten. The V call is TRBV4-3, the J call TRBJ1-2; no clear D. V gave up 2 bases and J gave up 4 bases, with 14 bases separating them. The CDR3 is 15 amino acids. Germline-derived CDR1 and CDR2 are LGHNA and YSLEER. The CDR3 protein is CASSQNRDSGYGYTF. DNA of the CDR3: TGCGCCAGCAGCCAAAATCGAGATTCGGGCTATGGCTACACCTTC.

The genes are TRBV3-1 (or the pseudogene TRBV3-2) and TRBJ1-1; 7 bases line up with TRBD1. V lost 5 bases and J lost 4; bases outside the gene matches: 10. Germline V gene data show CDR1 as LGHDT and CDR2 as YNNKEL (reference sequence). CDR3 length: 15 residues. CDR3 sequence (DNA): TGTGCCAGCAGCTCCCGACAGGGTCTTTCCACTGAAGCTTTCTTT. The encoded protein is CASSSRQGLSTEAFF.

This clone was detected only a few times. V gene TRBV10-3 combines with J gene TRBJ2-6; the D is unclear. V gave up 3 bases and J gave up 0 bases, with 3 bases separating them. Germline lookup yields CDR1 ENHRY and CDR2 SYGVKD. The CDR3 consists of 14 residues. The CDR3 spells CAISDSSGANVLTF. DNA of the CDR3: TGTGCCATCAGTGACAGCTCTGGGGCCAACGTCCTGACTTTC.

The chain employs TRBV15 and TRBJ2-6; 7 nucleotides align to TRBD2. Per germline, CDR1 LNHNV and CDR2 YYDKDF (reference sequence). J was trimmed by 0 bases and V by 1 base; bases with no gene match: 0. CDR3 length: 16 residues. CDR3 residues: CATSRGGGSGANVLTF. DNA for the CDR3: TGTGCCACCAGCAGAGGCGGGGGCTCTGGGGCCAACGTCCTGACTTTC.

This chain uses TRBV5-1 with TRBJ1-1; 11 bases are shared with TRBD1. J gave up 8 bases and V 4 bases, and 7 bases lay outside the gene matches. Germline V CDR1 and CDR2: SGHRS, YFSETQ. The CDR3 totals 14 residues. CDR3 in amino acids: CASSDGTGGREAFF. The CDR3 coding sequence is TGCGCCAGCAGCGACGGGACAGGGGGTAGGGAAGCTTTCTTT.

The chain is built from TRBV28 and TRBJ2-7, with TRBD2 identical over 7 bases. Looked up from germline, CDR1 is MDHEN and CDR2 is SYDVKM. The V segment lost 6 bases and the J segment 2 bases; nucleotides outside the gene matches: 4. The CDR3 consists of 13 residues. The CDR3 DNA follows: TGTGCCAGCAGAGTGGGACTAACCTACGAGCAGTACTTC. This translates into CASRVGLTYEQYF.

The chain is built from TRBV29-1 and TRBJ2-2; 12 positions agree with TRBD2. V was clipped by 4 bases and J by 6 bases; unmatched bases: 6. The CDR3 spans 15 residues. The germline gives CDR1 SQVTM, CDR2 ANQGSEA. The CDR3 here is CSVARASGGAGELFF. DNA for the CDR3: TGCAGCGTTGCGCGGGCTAGCGGGGGGGCCGGGGAGCTGTTTTTT.

The genes are TRBV4-2 and TRBJ2-5, with D maybe TRBD2 (7 bases). V gave up 0 bases and J gave up 5 bases, with 16 bases separating them. Germline assignment: CDR1 LGHNA and CDR2 YNFKEQ. This CDR3 has 16 amino acids. The CDR3 here is CASSQESTGGWETQYF. The CDR3, as DNA: TGTGCCAGCAGCCAAGAGAGTACGGGGGGCTGGGAGACCCAGTACTTC.

The chain is built from TRBV27 and TRBJ2-2; a weak D match, TRBD2 (6 bases). Germline V gene data show CDR1 as MNHEY and CDR2 as SMNVEV (reference sequence). Trimming removed 7 bases from V and 7 bases from J, with 19 bases in between. CDR3 length: 15 residues. The DNA for the CDR3 is TGTGCCAGCACTCCACTAGCCCAGGCGGGCGGGGAGCTGTTTTTT. Its translation is CASTPLAQAGGELFF.

The chain carries TRBV11-2 and TRBJ2-1; perhaps TRBD2 as D (6 bases). The CDR3 is 15 residues long. CDR1 and CDR2 (germline): SGHAT, FQNNGV. V was pared by 3 bases and J by 0 bases, with 9 bases between. The CDR3, as DNA: TGTGCCAGCAGCTTGGACTACAGCTCCTACAATGAGCAGTTCTTC. Translation: CASSLDYSSYNEQFF.

This clone was observed a few times. The CDR3 spells CASSPGVLSYEQYF. The CDR3 DNA sequence: TGTGCCAGCAGCCCCGGGGTGCTCTCCTACGAGCAGTACTTC. The chain employs TRBV3-1 (or the pseudogene TRBV3-2) and TRBJ2-7, with D possibly TRBD2 on 5 matching bases. CDR1 and CDR2 (germline): LGHDT, YNNKEL (reference sequence). The CDR3 totals 14 residues. V was cut by 4 bases and J by 0 bases, with 10 bases left in between.

V usage is TRBV5-6 and J usage is TRBJ1-4; 7 nucleotides match TRBD1. Germline CDR1 SGHDT, CDR2 YYEEEE. The CDR3 covers 15 residues. V lost 3 bases and J lost 8; bases outside the gene matches: 10. The CDR3: CASSSFRQGGEKLFF. The CDR3 bases are TGTGCCAGCAGCTCGTTCCGACAGGGCGGAGAAAAACTGTTTTTT.

The gene calls are TRBV20-1 and TRBJ1-2; a possible D gene is TRBD1 (5 bases). The CDR3 is 11 residues long. Trimming took 3 bases from V and 7 from J, leaving 9 bases between them. Germline values: CDR1 DFQATT, CDR2 SNEGSKA (reference sequence). CDR3 nucleotides: TGCAGTGCTAGGGCAGGGCCTGGCTACACCTTC. Translated: CSARAGPGYTF.

The V gene is TRBV19, the J gene TRBJ1-5, with 7 bases identical to TRBD1. The ends lost 10 bases at V and 2 bases at J; junction bases unmatched: 8. Germline CDR1 reads LNHDA; CDR2 reads SQIVND (reference sequence). The CDR3 sequence is 14 residues long. The CDR3 nucleotides are TGTGCCACCATCGCTGGACAGGGCAATCAGCCCCAGCATTTT. As protein: CATIAGQGNQPQHF.

The CDR3 bases are TGCGCCAGCAGCACGACTAGCGACTCCTACGAGCAGTACTTC. Translated, it gives CASSTTSDSYEQYF. The chain has TRBV5-1 and TRBJ2-7; 8 bases line up with TRBD2. Germline values: CDR1 SGHRS, CDR2 YFSETQ. The CDR3 runs to 14 residues. V was pared by 4 bases and J by 0 bases, with 3 bases of the junction left unmatched. The variable domain in full, completed from reference TRBV5-1 and TRBJ2-7, reads KAGVTQTPRYLIKTRGQQVTLSCSPISGHRSVSWYQQTPGQGLQFLFEYFSETQRNKGNFPGRFSGRQFSNSRSEMNVSTLELGDSALYLCASSTTSDSYEQYFGPGTRLTVT.

V gene TRBV24-1 combines with J gene TRBJ2-1; 7 positions agree with TRBD2. V dropped 4 bases and J dropped 5; count of bases not matched to a gene: 10. Germline CDR1 is KGHDR and CDR2 is SFDVKD. The CDR3 is made up of 16 amino acids. CDR3 sequence (DNA): TGTGCCACCAGTGACCCCCGACTAGCTTTCAACAATGAGCAGTTCTTC. It is translated as CATSDPRLAFNNEQFF.

The gene calls are TRBV27 and TRBJ1-2; no clear D. The CDR3 sequence is 13 residues long. Germline loops: CDR1 MNHEY, CDR2 SMNVEV (reference sequence). V was clipped by 3 bases and J by 8 bases, with 13 bases between them. CDR3 DNA: TGTGCCAGCAGTTTCCGGCGCGGTGGCGGCTACACCTTC. It specifies CASSFRRGGGYTF.

J is TRBJ2-6 and V is TRBV5-3; 12 bases are shared with TRBD2. TRBV5-3 is identified as an open reading frame with a role that is uncertain. The CDR3 extends over 18 amino acids. The junction had 6 bases not matched to a gene; V was cut back by 3 bases and J by 2 bases. CDR3 region: CARSWTSGTITGANVLTF. The CDR3 DNA sequence: TGTGCCAGAAGCTGGACTAGCGGGACAATCACTGGGGCCAACGTCCTGACTTTC.

This chain uses TRBV4-1 with TRBJ1-1; no definite D call. Trimming removed 0 bases from V and 0 bases from J, with 14 bases in between. CDR1 and CDR2 (germline): MGHRA, YSYEKL. The CDR3 has 17 residues. The CDR3 DNA follows: TGCGCCAGCAGCCAAGAGCAGTTACAGCCATTGAACACTGAAGCTTTCTTT. Translating it yields CASSQEQLQPLNTEAFF.

V usage is TRBV2 and J usage is TRBJ1-3; maybe TRBD1 (5 bases). V lost 1 base to trimming and J lost 2 bases, with 9 bases between them. The CDR3 sequence is 15 residues long. Germline CDR1 SNHLY, CDR2 FYNNEI. The CDR3 sequence is CASSEEGMAGNTIYF. The CDR3, as DNA: TGTGCCAGCAGTGAAGAGGGGATGGCTGGAAACACCATATATTTT.

The chain links TRBV24-1 to TRBJ2-7; perhaps TRBD2 as D (6 bases). Germline lookup yields CDR1 KGHDR and CDR2 SFDVKD. The V end lost 6 bases, the J end lost 2 bases, and 19 bases lay between the germline ends. This CDR3 is 16 amino acids long. The CDR3 DNA reads as TGTGCCACCAGTAGTATCCCCAGACTAGGCCCCTACGAGCAGTACTTC. Translation gives CATSSIPRLGPYEQYF.

Points on this clone: The germline gene is not matched at one end of the junction; a read error may be the cause. The same CDR3 can be traced to other DNA sequences in this sample. This rearrangement joins TRBV5-4 to TRBJ2-3; 7 positions agree with TRBD2. The CDR3 has 15 residues. The germline CDR1 and CDR2 sequences are SGHNT and YYREEE (reference sequence). DNA of the CDR3: TGTGCCAGCAGCTGGGGGGGACGGAGCACAGATACGCAATATTTT. As protein: CASSWGGRSTDTQYF. Together with reference TRBV5-4 and TRBJ2-3, the CDR3 gives the full variable domain: ETGVTQSPTHLIKTRGQQVTLRCSSQSGHNTVSWYQQALGQGPQFIFQYYREEENGRGNFPPRFSGLQFPNYSSELNVNALELDDSALYLCASSWGGRSTDTQYFGPGTRLTVL.

In this sample, this clone turned up once. This chain links TRBV27 with TRBJ2-5; a possible D gene is TRBD1 (6 bases). V shed 5 bases and J shed 4 bases, with 11 bases lying between them. Germline loops: CDR1 MNHEY, CDR2 SMNVEV (reference sequence). The CDR3 is 13 residues long. CDR3 sequence: CASSRGGAETQYF. The DNA of the CDR3 is TGTGCCAGCAGTCGAGGGGGAGCAGAGACCCAGTACTTC.